This T cell receptor beta chain was recovered during a study of regulatory T cells in long-lasting Graves disease. Time point noted: persistent/refractory GD, antithyroid drugs over 5 years with positive TRAb. Extracted RNA from PBMCs served as the source of the TCR library. Concerning this clonotype: Its antigen is still unknown.

General observations from the study: A limited number of samples was an acknowledged limitation. In persistent patients, shared public clonotypes (more than 2,500) outnumbered those in new patients (about 1,000).

Libraries of TCR beta came from iRepertoire HTBI primers plus Arm-PCR of CDR3 regions. TCRdb recomputed calls from the multiplex PCR reads with MiXCR, one row per CDR3 protein. The profile shows fewer than 400,000 distinct CDR3 sequences, more than 20% of them singletons. Source: peripheral blood mononuclear cells (PBMCs), taken when the disease was refractory, from a patient treated with antithyroid drugs. This sequence was found in a female donor with Graves disease.

CDR3 nucleotides: TGTGCCAGCAGTTTATTGGGGAATGGTGAAAACAATGAGCAGTTCTTC. Translating gives CASSLLGNGENNEQFF. The V call is TRBV28, the J call TRBJ2-1; D gene uncertain. Germline loops: CDR1 MDHEN, CDR2 SYDVKM. This CDR3 contains 16 residues. The V and J ends lost 1 base and 5 bases respectively, with 15 bases between them. Complete variable domain (other parts from reference TRBV28 and TRBJ2-1): DVKVTQSSRYLVKRTGEKVFLECVQDMDHENMFWYRQDPGLGLRLIYFSYDVKMKEKGDIPEGYSVSREKKERFSLILESASTNQTSMYLCASSLLGNGENNEQFFGPGTRLTVL.